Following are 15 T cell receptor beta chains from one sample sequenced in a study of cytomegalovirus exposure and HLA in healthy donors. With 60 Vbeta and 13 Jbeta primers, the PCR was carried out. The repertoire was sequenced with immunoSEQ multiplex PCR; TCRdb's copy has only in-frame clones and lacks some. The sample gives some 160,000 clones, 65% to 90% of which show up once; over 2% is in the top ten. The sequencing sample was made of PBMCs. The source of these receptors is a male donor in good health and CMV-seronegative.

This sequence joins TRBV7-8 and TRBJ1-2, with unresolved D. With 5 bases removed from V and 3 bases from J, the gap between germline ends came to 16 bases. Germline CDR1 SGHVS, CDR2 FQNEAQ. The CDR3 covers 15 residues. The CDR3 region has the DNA TGTGCCAGCAGCACTAAGCTACCCGGAGACTATGGCTACACCTTC. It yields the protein CASSTKLPGDYGYTF.

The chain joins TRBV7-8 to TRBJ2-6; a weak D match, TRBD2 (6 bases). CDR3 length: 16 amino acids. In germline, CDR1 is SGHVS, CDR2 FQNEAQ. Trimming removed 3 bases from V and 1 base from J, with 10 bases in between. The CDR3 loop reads CASSFYGGSGANVLTF. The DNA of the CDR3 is TGTGCCAGCAGCTTTTACGGGGGTTCTGGGGCCAACGTCCTGACTTTC.

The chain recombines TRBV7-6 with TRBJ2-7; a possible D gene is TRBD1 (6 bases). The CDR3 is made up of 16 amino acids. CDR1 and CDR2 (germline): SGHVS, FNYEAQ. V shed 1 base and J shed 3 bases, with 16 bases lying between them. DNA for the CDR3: TGTGCCAGCAGCTTAGTAAGGGCAGGGGAACGCTACGAGCAGTACTTC. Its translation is CASSLVRAGERYEQYF.

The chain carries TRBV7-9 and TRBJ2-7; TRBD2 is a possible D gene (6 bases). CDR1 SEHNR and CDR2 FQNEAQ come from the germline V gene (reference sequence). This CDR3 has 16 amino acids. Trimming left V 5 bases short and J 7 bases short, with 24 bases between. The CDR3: CASSPLETSVGREQYF. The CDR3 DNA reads TGTGCCAGCAGCCCACTTGAGACATCGGTTGGGAGGGAGCAGTACTTC.

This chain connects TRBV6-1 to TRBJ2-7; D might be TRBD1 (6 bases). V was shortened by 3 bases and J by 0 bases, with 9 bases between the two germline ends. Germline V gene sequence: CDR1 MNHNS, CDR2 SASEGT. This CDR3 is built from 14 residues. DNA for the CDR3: TGTGCCAGCAGTGACAGGGGTGACTCCTACGAGCAGTACTTC. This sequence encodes CASSDRGDSYEQYF.

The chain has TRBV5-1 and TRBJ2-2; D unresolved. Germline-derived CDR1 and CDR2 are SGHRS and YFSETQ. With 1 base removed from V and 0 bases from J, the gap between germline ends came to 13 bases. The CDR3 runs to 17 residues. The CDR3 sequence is CASSLSPRGANTGELFF. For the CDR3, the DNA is TGCGCCAGCAGCTTGTCCCCCCGAGGAGCGAACACCGGGGAGCTGTTTTTT.

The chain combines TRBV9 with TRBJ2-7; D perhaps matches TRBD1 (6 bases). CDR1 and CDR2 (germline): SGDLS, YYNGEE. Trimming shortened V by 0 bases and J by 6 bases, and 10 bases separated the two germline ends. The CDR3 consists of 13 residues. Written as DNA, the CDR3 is TGTGCCAGCAGCGTAGAACAGGGTGGCGAGCAGTACTTC. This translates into CASSVEQGGEQYF.

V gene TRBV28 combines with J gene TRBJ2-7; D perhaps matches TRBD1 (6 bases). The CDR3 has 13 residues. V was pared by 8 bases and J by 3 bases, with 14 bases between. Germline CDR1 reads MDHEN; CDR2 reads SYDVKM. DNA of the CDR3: TGTGCCAGCCGACAGGCCACCCACTACGAGCAGTACTTC. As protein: CASRQATHYEQYF.

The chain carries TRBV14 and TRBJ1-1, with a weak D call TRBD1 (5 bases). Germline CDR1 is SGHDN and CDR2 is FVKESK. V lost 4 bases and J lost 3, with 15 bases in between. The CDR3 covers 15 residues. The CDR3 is CASSPIRVLDTEAFF. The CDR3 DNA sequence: TGTGCCAGCAGCCCCATCAGGGTTCTCGACACTGAAGCTTTCTTT. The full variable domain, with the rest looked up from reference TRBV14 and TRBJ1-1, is EAGVTQFPSHSVIEKGQTVTLRCDPISGHDNLYWYRRVMGKEIKFLLHFVKESKQDESGMPNNRFLAERTGGTYSTLKVQPAELEDSGVYFCASSPIRVLDTEAFFGQGTRLTVV.

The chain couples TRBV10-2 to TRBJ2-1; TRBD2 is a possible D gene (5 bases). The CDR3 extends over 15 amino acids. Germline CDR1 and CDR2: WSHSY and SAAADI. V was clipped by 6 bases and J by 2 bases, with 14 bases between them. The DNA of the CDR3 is TGCGCCAGCAGACAAAACACCGGGACCTACAATGAGCAGTTCTTC. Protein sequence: CASRQNTGTYNEQFF.

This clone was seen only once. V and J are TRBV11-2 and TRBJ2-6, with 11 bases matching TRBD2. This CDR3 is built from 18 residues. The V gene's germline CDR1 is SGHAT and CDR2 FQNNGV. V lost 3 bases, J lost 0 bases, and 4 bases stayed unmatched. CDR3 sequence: CASSLTSGVLSGANVLTF. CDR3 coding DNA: TGTGCCAGCAGCTTGACTAGCGGGGTTCTCTCTGGGGCCAACGTCCTGACTTTC. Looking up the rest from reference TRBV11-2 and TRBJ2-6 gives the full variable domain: EAGVAQSPRYKIIEKRQSVAFWCNPISGHATLYWYQQILGQGPKLLIQFQNNGVVDDSQLPKDRFSAERLKGVDSTLKIQPAKLEDSAVYLCASSLTSGVLSGANVLTFGAGSRLTVL.

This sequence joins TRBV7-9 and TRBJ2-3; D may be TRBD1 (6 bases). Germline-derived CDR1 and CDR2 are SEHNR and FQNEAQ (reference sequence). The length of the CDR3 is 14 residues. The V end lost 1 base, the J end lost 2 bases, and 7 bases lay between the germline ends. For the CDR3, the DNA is TGTGCCAGCAGCTTAGGGACAGCCACAGATACGCAGTATTTT. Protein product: CASSLGTATDTQYF.

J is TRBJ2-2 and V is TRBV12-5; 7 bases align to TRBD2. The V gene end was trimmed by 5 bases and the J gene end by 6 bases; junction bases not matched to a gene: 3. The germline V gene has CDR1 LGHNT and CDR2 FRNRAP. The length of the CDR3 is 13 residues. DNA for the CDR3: TGTGCTAGTGGTCGGGAGGCGTCCGGGGAGCTGTTTTTT. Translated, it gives CASGREASGELFF.

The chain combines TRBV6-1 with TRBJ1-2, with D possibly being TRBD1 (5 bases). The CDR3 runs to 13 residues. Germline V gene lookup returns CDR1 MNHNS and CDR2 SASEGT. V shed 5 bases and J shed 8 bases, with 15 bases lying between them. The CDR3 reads CASSNGGANGYTF. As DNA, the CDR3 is TGTGCCAGCAGTAACGGAGGGGCTAACGGCTACACCTTC.

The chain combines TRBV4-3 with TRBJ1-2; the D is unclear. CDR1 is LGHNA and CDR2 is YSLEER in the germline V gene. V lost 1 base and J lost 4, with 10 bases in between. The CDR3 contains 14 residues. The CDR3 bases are TGCGCCAGCAGCCAAGGCGCGGGATCCTATGGCTACACCTTC. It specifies CASSQGAGSYGYTF.